The 26 T cell receptor beta chains below were found in one sample sequenced in a study of CD8 T cells in ankylosing spondylitis. General observations from the study: About 8 highly homologous variants made up a TCR beta motif, and this motif appeared characteristic of ankylosing spondylitis blood.

Using its own MiXCR run on the 5' RACE reads, TCRdb lists one record per CDR3 protein. Here the sample spans fewer than 750,000 distinct CDR3 sequences, 15% to 20% being singletons. These receptors' targets are unknown. Sequenced sample: blood, either unsorted or a sorted T cell fraction (not recorded which). The receptors were sampled from a male donor with ankylosing spondylitis.

The chain combines TRBV12-3 or TRBV12-4 with TRBJ2-1, with 8 bases matching TRBD1. The CDR3 loop spans 14 amino acids. The V gene end was trimmed by 6 bases and the J gene end by 4 bases; junction bases not matched to a gene: 5. This CDR3 is CASRRDRNYNEQFF. DNA of the CDR3: TGTGCCAGCAGACGGGACAGGAATTACAATGAGCAGTTCTTC.

This clonotype was picked up a small number of times. The rearrangement joins TRBV20-1 to TRBJ1-2, with 11 bases that match TRBD1. CDR1 is DFQATT and CDR2 is SNEGSKA in the germline V gene (reference sequence). Unmatched junction bases numbered 11, after V lost 4 bases and J lost 7 bases. The CDR3 runs 15 residues. The CDR3 region has the DNA TGCAGTGCTAAGGGACAGGGGGGTTCGTTCCGTGGCTACACCTTC. This translates into CSAKGQGGSFRGYTF.

This clonotype was observed a handful of times. The chain couples TRBV5-1 to TRBJ2-2, with 7 bases that match TRBD1. Germline V gene data show CDR1 as SGHRS and CDR2 as YFSETQ. This CDR3 spans 19 amino acids. The J segment lost 0 bases and the V segment lost 0 bases, leaving 11 bases of the junction unmatched. CDR3 nucleotides: TGCGCCAGCAGCTTGGGACTTTGGGGGACAGACGCGAACACCGGGGAGCTGTTTTTT. Amino acid sequence: CASSLGLWGTDANTGELFF.

The sample holds a few counts of this clonotype. The chain joins TRBV11-2 to TRBJ2-1, with 12 bases that match TRBD2. This CDR3 contains 15 residues. From germline, CDR1 is SGHAT and CDR2 FQNNGV. The V gene end was trimmed by 5 bases and the J gene end by 6 bases; junction bases not matched to a gene: 5. CDR3 residues: CASSHPSGGANEQFF. DNA for the CDR3: TGTGCCAGCAGCCACCCTAGCGGGGGGGCCAATGAGCAGTTCTTC.

The CDR3 here is CASSPPQGHQYEQYF. In DNA, the CDR3 is TGTGCCAGCTCACCACCTCAGGGGCATCAGTACGAGCAGTACTTC. The rearrangement links TRBV18 to TRBJ2-7, with D possibly TRBD1 on 6 matching bases. The CDR3 runs to 15 residues. The V gene's germline CDR1 is KGHSH and CDR2 LQKENI. V shed 0 bases and J shed 4 bases, with 13 bases lying between them.

V is TRBV12-3 or TRBV12-4 and J is TRBJ2-3, with 8 nucleotides matching TRBD2. CDR3 length equals 16 residues. V lost 8 bases and J lost 0; bases outside the gene matches: 10. CDR3 coding DNA: TGTGCCAGCGATTCGACGGGGGGGCCTAGCACAGATACGCAGTATTTT. Translated: CASDSTGGPSTDTQYF.

This clonotype was seen only a few times. The chain links TRBV4-2 to TRBJ2-1, with D perhaps assigned TRBD1 or TRBD2 (5 bases each). The CDR3 runs 18 residues. From germline, CDR1 is LGHNA and CDR2 YNFKEQ. V lost 0 bases and J 5 bases, leaving 20 bases between the germline ends. This CDR3 is CASSQEFGASGHDNEQFF. For the CDR3, the DNA is TGTGCCAGCAGCCAAGAGTTTGGTGCGAGCGGACACGACAATGAGCAGTTCTTC.

This chain joins TRBV4-3 and TRBJ1-1; the D is unclear. The V end lost 0 bases, the J end lost 6 bases, and 8 bases lay between the germline ends. The germline V gene has CDR1 LGHNA and CDR2 YSLEER. The CDR3 sequence is 13 residues long. The CDR3 loop reads CASSQDGGAEAFF. CDR3 bases: TGCGCCAGCAGCCAAGATGGAGGCGCTGAAGCTTTCTTT.

CDR3 bases: TGCAGTGCTAGGAGGGGACCGGGAGCAGATACGCAGTATTTT. It is translated as CSARRGPGADTQYF. The rearrangement joins TRBV20-1 to TRBJ2-3; a weak D match, TRBD2 (6 bases). In germline, CDR1 is DFQATT, CDR2 SNEGSKA (reference sequence). The CDR3 runs to 14 residues. Trimming cost V 3 bases and J 4 bases, with 14 bases left between them.

This clonotype was picked up a small number of times. V and J are TRBV12-3 or TRBV12-4 and TRBJ2-1; a possible D gene is TRBD2 (5 bases). The CDR3 loop spans 15 amino acids. Trimming pared 3 bases from V and 6 bases from J, leaving 15 bases between. The CDR3: CASSFEGVSSNEQFF. The CDR3 region has the DNA TGTGCCAGCAGTTTTGAGGGAGTAAGTAGCAATGAGCAGTTCTTC.

In this sample, this clonotype turned up many times. The V and J genes are TRBV15 and TRBJ2-1, with 7 positions matching TRBD1. V dropped 4 bases and J dropped 8; count of bases not matched to a gene: 11. The CDR3 has 15 residues. Germline CDR1 reads LNHNV; CDR2 reads YYDKDF (reference sequence). Written as DNA, the CDR3 is TGTGCCACCAGCAAAGACAGGGTCCGTTACGATGAGCAGTTCTTC. It encodes CATSKDRVRYDEQFF.

V gene TRBV28 combines with J gene TRBJ1-1, with 10 nucleotides matching TRBD1. V dropped 4 bases and J dropped 1; count of bases not matched to a gene: 6. Germline V CDR1 and CDR2: MDHEN, SYDVKM. The CDR3 runs 16 residues. The CDR3, as DNA: TGTGCCAGCAGTTCGACAGGGGGCACGGAGAACACTGAAGCTTTCTTT. It is translated as CASSSTGGTENTEAFF.

This clonotype has just a few counts. The chain has TRBV5-1 and TRBJ2-7; TRBD2 agrees at 8 bases. The CDR3 has 19 residues. The V gene's germline CDR1 is SGHRS and CDR2 YFSETQ. Germline trimming cut 2 bases from V and 2 bases from J; bases unmatched to any gene: 18. Here the CDR3 reads CASSLPAPSLAGIAYEQYF. CDR3 in DNA: TGCGCCAGCAGCTTACCCGCCCCTTCGCTAGCGGGTATCGCCTACGAGCAGTACTTC.

The rearrangement joins TRBV11-2 to TRBJ2-1; the match to TRBD2 covers 10 bases. CDR3 length: 15 amino acids. The germline gives CDR1 SGHAT, CDR2 FQNNGV. The ends lost 5 bases at V and 7 bases at J; junction bases unmatched: 8. CDR3 sequence (DNA): TGTGCCAGCAGCCTCGGGACTAGCGTTATGAATGAGCAGTTCTTC. Amino acids: CASSLGTSVMNEQFF.

There are a few counts of this clonotype. The chain couples TRBV12-3 or TRBV12-4 to TRBJ2-1, with no clear D. Trimming cost V 3 bases and J 0 bases, with 12 bases left between them. The CDR3 covers 16 residues. CDR3: CASSLWRSSSYNEQFF. CDR3 DNA: TGTGCCAGCAGTTTGTGGCGGTCTAGCTCCTACAATGAGCAGTTCTTC.

The genes are TRBV28 and TRBJ1-1, with TRBD1 as a possible D gene (5 bases). CDR1 is MDHEN, CDR2 SYDVKM, per germline. The ends were cut back, 2 bases at V and 6 bases at J, with 10 bases in the middle. This CDR3 is 13 amino acids long. DNA of the CDR3: TGTGCCAGCAGTTTAAAGGGGTACGCTGAAGCTTTCTTT. This encodes CASSLKGYAEAFF.

The chain links TRBV5-5 to TRBJ2-7; tentatively, D is TRBD2 (6 bases). Per the germline V gene, CDR1 is SGHKS and CDR2 is YYEKEE (reference sequence). This CDR3 has 15 residues. Trimming cost V 1 base and J 3 bases, with 14 bases left between them. DNA of the CDR3: TGTGCCAGCAGCTTGAGGTTAGCGGCCTACTACGAGCAGTACTTC. Its translation is CASSLRLAAYYEQYF.

This chain links TRBV7-2 with TRBJ1-2, with D maybe TRBD1 (6 bases). V was shortened by 4 bases and J by 2 bases, with 11 bases between the two germline ends. Germline CDR1 reads SGHTA; CDR2 reads FQGNSA. The CDR3 has 14 residues. CDR3 DNA: TGTGCCAGCAGCTCACAGGGCACCAACTATGGCTACACCTTC. Translating it yields CASSSQGTNYGYTF. Based on the CDR3 plus reference TRBV7-2 and TRBJ1-2, the full variable domain is GAGVSQSPSNKVTEKGKDVELRCDPISGHTALYWYRQSLGQGLEFLIYFQGNSAPDKSGLPSDRFSAERTGGSVSTLTIQRTQQEDSAVYLCASSSQGTNYGYTFGSGTRLTVV.

This clonotype came up a few times. V usage is TRBV6-1 and J usage is TRBJ2-3; a weak D match, TRBD2 (5 bases). From germline, CDR1 is MNHNS and CDR2 SASEGT. The CDR3 covers 15 residues. V lost 4 bases and J 1 base, leaving 12 bases between the germline ends. The CDR3 nucleotides read TGTGCCAGCAGTGGCCGTCAGAGGGGCACAGATACGCAGTATTTT. Amino acids: CASSGRQRGTDTQYF.

The chain recombines TRBV3-1 with TRBJ2-1; the match to TRBD1 covers 8 bases. Germline V gene data show CDR1 as LGHDT and CDR2 as YNNKEL (reference sequence). The CDR3 length is 14 residues. Trimming at V came to 4 bases and at J to 9 bases, leaving 8 bases not matched to a gene. In DNA form, the CDR3 reads TGTGCCAGCAGCCCCTATAAGGACAGGGCTGAGCAGTTCTTC. It encodes CASSPYKDRAEQFF.

This clonotype was picked up a small number of times. V is TRBV12-3 or TRBV12-4 and J is TRBJ2-3, with D possibly matching TRBD2 (6 bases). The CDR3 totals 15 residues. Trimming removed 6 bases at V and 2 bases at J, with 15 bases between. The CDR3 DNA follows: TGTGCCAGCAGCCCAGGCCGGGGGACCACAGATACGCAGTATTTT. It translates to CASSPGRGTTDTQYF.

There are many counts of this clonotype. This chain connects TRBV6-5 to TRBJ2-7; 7 nucleotides line up with TRBD2. CDR3 length: 15 amino acids. The junction had 8 bases not matched to a gene; V was cut back by 2 bases and J by 4 bases. From germline, CDR1 is MNHEY and CDR2 SVGAGI. The CDR3 DNA reads as TGTGCCAGCAGTTACGGGACTACGACGGTATACGAGCAGTACTTC. This gives the protein CASSYGTTTVYEQYF.

This clonotype occurred a few times. The chain is built from TRBV20-1 and TRBJ1-5; maybe TRBD1 (5 bases). V shed 4 bases and J shed 8 bases, with 21 bases lying between them. The CDR3 contains 15 residues. Germline loops: CDR1 DFQATT, CDR2 SNEGSKA (reference sequence). This chain's CDR3 is CSANGPKGETEPQHF. The CDR3 nucleotides read TGCAGTGCTAACGGCCCCAAAGGGGAAACCGAGCCCCAGCATTTT.

In nucleotides, the CDR3 is TGCGCCAGCAGCCAAGATCGGGGGATGAGCACTGAAGCTTTCTTT. It codes for CASSQDRGMSTEAFF. The chain is built from TRBV4-3 and TRBJ1-1; the D gene is possibly TRBD1 (5 bases). The CDR3 extends over 15 amino acids. The V gene lost 0 bases and the J gene lost 4 bases, with 12 bases spanning the gap. CDR1 and CDR2 (germline): LGHNA, YSLEER.

The V call is TRBV2, the J call TRBJ2-1, with 8 bases aligning to TRBD1. Trimming at V came to 9 bases and at J to 5 bases, leaving 12 bases not matched to a gene. The CDR3 length is 15 residues. Germline-derived CDR1 and CDR2 are SNHLY and FYNNEI. CDR3 nucleotide sequence: TGTGCCAGTACCAGGTCGACAGGGGTGAACAATGAGCAGTTCTTC. Amino acids: CASTRSTGVNNEQFF. Full variable domain (missing parts from reference TRBV2 and TRBJ2-1): EPEVTQTPSHQVTQMGQEVILRCVPISNHLYFYWYRQILGQKVEFLVSFYNNEISEKSEIFDDQFSVERPDGSNFTLKIRSTKLEDSAMYFCASTRSTGVNNEQFFGPGTRLTVL.

In its sample, this clonotype was seen a few times. This chain joins TRBV6-5 and TRBJ1-1, with D possibly TRBD1 on 5 matching bases. Germline V gene lookup returns CDR1 MNHEY and CDR2 SVGAGI. CDR3 length: 15 residues. The ends were cut back, 2 bases at V and 1 base at J, with 11 bases in the middle. The CDR3 nucleotides read TGTGCCAGCAGTTACGAATCCGGGGGGAACACTGAAGCTTTCTTT. Translated: CASSYESGGNTEAFF.